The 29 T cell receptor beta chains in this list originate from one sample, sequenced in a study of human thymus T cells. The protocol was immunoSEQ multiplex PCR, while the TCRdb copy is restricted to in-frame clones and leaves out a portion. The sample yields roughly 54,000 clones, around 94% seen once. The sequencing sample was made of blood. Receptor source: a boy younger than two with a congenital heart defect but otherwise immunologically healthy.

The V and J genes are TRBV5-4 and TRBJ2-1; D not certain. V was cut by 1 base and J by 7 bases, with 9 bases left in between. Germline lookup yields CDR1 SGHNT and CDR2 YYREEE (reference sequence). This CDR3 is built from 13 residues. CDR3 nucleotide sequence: TGTGCCAGCAGCTTGTTTGTGGGTAATGAGCAGTTCTTC. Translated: CASSLFVGNEQFF. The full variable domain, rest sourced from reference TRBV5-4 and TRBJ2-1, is ETGVTQSPTHLIKTRGQQVTLRCSSQSGHNTVSWYQQALGQGPQFIFQYYREEENGRGNFPPRFSGLQFPNYSSELNVNALELDDSALYLCASSLFVGNEQFFGPGTRLTVL.

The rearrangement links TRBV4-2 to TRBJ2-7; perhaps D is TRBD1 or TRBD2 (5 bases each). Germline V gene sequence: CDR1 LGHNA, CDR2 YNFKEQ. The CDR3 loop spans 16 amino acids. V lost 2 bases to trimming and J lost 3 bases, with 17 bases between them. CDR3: CASSQSHGTDYYEQYF. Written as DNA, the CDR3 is TGTGCCAGCAGCCAATCCCACGGGACGGATTACTACGAGCAGTACTTC.

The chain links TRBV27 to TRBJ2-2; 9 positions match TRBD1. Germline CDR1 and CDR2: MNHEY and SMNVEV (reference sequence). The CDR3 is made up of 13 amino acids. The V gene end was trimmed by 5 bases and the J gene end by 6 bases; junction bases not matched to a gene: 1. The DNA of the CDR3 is TGTGCCAGCAGTCACAGGGGGCCCGGGGAGCTGTTTTTT. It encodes CASSHRGPGELFF.

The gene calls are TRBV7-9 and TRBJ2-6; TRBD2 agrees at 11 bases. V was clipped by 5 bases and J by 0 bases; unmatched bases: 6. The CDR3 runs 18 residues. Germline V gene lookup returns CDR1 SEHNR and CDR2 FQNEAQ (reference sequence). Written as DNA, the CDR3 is TGTGCCAGCAGCGACCTAGCGGGAGGACACTCTGGGGCCAACGTCCTGACTTTC. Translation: CASSDLAGGHSGANVLTF. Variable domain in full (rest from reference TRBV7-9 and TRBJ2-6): DTGVSQNPRHKITKRGQNVTFRCDPISEHNRLYWYRQTLGQGPEFLTYFQNEAQLEKSRLLSDRFSAERPKGSFSTLEIQRTEQGDSAMYLCASSDLAGGHSGANVLTFGAGSRLTVL.

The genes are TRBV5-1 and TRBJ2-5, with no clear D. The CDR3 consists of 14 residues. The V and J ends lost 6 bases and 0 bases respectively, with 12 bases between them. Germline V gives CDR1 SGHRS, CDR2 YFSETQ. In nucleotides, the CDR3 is TGCGCCAGCACGGACGTCACGTACCAAGAGACCCAGTACTTC. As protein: CASTDVTYQETQYF. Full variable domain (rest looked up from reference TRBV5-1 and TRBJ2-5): KAGVTQTPRYLIKTRGQQVTLSCSPISGHRSVSWYQQTPGQGLQFLFEYFSETQRNKGNFPGRFSGRQFSNSRSEMNVSTLELGDSALYLCASTDVTYQETQYFGPGTRLLVL.

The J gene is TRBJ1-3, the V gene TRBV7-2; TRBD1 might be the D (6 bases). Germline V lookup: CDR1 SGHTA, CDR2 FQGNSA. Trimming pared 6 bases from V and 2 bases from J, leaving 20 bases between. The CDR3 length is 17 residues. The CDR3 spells CASSFTSGEGAGNTIYF. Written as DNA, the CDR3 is TGTGCCAGCAGTTTTACGTCAGGGGAAGGCGCTGGAAACACCATATATTTT.

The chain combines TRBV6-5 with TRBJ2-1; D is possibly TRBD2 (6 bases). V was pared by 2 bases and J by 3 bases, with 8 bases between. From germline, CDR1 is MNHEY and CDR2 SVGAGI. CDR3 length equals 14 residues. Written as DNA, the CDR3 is TGTGCCAGCAGTTACGCGGGGCACTACAATGAGCAGTTCTTC. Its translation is CASSYAGHYNEQFF.

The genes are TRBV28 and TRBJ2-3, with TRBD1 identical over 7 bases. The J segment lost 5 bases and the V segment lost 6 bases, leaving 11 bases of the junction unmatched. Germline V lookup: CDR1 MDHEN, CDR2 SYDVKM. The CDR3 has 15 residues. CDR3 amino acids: CASSYEQGFKDTQYF. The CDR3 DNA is TGTGCCAGCAGCTACGAACAGGGGTTTAAAGATACGCAGTATTTT.

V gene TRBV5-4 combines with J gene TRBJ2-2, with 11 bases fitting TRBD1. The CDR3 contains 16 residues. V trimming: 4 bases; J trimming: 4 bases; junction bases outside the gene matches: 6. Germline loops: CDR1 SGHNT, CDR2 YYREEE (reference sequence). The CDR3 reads CASSLGQGAGTGELFF. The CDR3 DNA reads TGTGCCAGCAGCCTCGGACAGGGGGCGGGCACCGGGGAGCTGTTTTTT.

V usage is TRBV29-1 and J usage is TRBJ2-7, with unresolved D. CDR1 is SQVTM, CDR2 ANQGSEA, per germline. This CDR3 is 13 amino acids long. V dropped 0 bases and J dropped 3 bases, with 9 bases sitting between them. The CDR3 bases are TGCAGCGTTGAAGATCCATGGGGCTACGAGCAGTACTTC. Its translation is CSVEDPWGYEQYF.

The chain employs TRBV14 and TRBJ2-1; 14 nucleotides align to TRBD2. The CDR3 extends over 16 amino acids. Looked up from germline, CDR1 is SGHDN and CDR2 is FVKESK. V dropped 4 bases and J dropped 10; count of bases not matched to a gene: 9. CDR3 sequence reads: CASSPPGLAGVGEQFF. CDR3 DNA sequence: TGTGCCAGCAGCCCGCCGGGACTAGCGGGAGTGGGGGAGCAGTTCTTC.

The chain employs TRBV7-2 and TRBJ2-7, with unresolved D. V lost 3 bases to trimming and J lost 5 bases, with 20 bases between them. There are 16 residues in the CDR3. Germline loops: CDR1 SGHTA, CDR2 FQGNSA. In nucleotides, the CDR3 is TGTGCCAGCAGCTTGAGTTTAGGAATTTGGTTTGACGAGCAGTACTTC. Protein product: CASSLSLGIWFDEQYF.

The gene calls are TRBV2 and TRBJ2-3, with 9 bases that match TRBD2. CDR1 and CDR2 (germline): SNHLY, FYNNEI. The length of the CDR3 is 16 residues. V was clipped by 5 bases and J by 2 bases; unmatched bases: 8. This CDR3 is CASSRSLAGLTDTQYF. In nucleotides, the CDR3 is TGTGCCAGCAGTCGTTCGCTAGCGGGGCTCACAGATACGCAGTATTTT.

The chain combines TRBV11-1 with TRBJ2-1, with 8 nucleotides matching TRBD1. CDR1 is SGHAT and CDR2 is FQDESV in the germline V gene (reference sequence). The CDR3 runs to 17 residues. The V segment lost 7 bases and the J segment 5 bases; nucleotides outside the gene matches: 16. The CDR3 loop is CASKAWPVRGLHNEQFF. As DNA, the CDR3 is TGTGCCAGCAAAGCGTGGCCCGTCAGGGGGCTTCACAATGAGCAGTTCTTC.

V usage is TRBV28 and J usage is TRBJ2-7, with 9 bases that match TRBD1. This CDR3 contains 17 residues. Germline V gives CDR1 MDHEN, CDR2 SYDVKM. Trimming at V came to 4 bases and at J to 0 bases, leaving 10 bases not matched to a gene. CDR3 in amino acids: CASSSPGQGRDSYEQYF. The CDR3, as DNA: TGTGCCAGCAGTTCCCCGGGACAGGGAAGGGACTCCTACGAGCAGTACTTC.

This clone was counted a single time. The CDR3 DNA follows: TGTGCCAGCAGTGAAGCGCGCATGGTACAGGGGAGACACGAGCAGTACTTC. It specifies CASSEARMVQGRHEQYF. The rearrangement links TRBV2 to TRBJ2-7; 7 bases match TRBD1. This CDR3 has 17 amino acids. Germline CDR1 and CDR2: SNHLY and FYNNEI. After removal of 0 bases from V and 5 bases from J, the junction contained 13 bases not matched to a gene.

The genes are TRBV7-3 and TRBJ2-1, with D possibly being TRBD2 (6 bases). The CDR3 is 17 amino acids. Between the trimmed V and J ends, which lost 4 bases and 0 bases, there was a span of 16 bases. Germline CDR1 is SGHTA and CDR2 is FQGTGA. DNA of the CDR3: TGTGCCAGCAGCTCACTCCCGGGGAGGAGCTCCTACAATGAGCAGTTCTTC. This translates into CASSSLPGRSSYNEQFF.

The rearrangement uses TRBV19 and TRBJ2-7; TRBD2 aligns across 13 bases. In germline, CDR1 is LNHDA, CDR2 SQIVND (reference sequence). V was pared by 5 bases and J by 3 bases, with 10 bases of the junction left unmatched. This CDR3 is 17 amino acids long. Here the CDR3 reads CASSSQGLAGTFYEQYF. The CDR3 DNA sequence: TGTGCCAGTAGTTCCCAGGGACTAGCGGGAACATTCTACGAGCAGTACTTC.

The CDR3 DNA sequence: TGTGCCAGCAGTTTAACCAGCGCTGGCTCCTACGAGCAGTACTTC. Translating it yields CASSLTSAGSYEQYF. V gene TRBV28 combines with J gene TRBJ2-7; D unresolved. Germline CDR1 reads MDHEN; CDR2 reads SYDVKM. Trimming shortened V by 2 bases and J by 0 bases, and 11 bases separated the two germline ends. The CDR3 sequence is 15 residues long.

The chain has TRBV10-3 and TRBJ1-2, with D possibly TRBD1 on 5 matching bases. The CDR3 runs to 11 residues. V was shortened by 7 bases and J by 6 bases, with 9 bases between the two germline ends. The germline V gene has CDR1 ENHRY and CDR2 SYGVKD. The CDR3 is CAIIGTDGYTF. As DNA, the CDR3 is TGTGCCATCATAGGGACGGATGGCTACACCTTC.

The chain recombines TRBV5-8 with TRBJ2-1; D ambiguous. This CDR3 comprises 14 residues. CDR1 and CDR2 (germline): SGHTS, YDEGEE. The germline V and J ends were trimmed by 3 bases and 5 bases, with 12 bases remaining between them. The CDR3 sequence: CASSSWTQNNEQFF. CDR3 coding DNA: TGTGCCAGCAGCTCCTGGACCCAAAACAATGAGCAGTTCTTC.

The CDR3 region has the DNA TGCGCCAGCAGCTTGGCAGGGGGACAGAACACTGAAGCTTTCTTT. This codes for CASSLAGGQNTEAFF. The V call is TRBV5-1, the J call TRBJ1-1, with 7 bases identical to TRBD1. V lost 0 bases, J lost 1 base, and 3 bases stayed unmatched. The germline V gene encodes CDR1 SGHRS and CDR2 YFSETQ. CDR3 size: 15 residues.

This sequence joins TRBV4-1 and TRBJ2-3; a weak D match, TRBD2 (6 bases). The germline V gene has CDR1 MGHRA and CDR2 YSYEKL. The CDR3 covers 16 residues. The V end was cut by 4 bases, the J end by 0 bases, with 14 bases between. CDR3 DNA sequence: TGCGCCAGCAGCCTAAAAGCGGGCCTGAGCACAGATACGCAGTATTTT. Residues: CASSLKAGLSTDTQYF.

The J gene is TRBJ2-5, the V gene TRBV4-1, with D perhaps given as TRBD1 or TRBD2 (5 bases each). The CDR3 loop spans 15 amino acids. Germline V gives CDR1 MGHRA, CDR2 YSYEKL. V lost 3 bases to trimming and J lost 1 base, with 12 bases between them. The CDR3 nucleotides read TGCGCCAGCAGCCAGGGACGTGTACCCCAAGAGACCCAGTACTTC. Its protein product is CASSQGRVPQETQYF.

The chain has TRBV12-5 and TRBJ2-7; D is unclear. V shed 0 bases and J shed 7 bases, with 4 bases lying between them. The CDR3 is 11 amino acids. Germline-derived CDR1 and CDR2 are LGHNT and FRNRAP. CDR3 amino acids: CASGLVREQYF. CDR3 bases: TGTGCTAGTGGTTTGGTACGTGAGCAGTACTTC.

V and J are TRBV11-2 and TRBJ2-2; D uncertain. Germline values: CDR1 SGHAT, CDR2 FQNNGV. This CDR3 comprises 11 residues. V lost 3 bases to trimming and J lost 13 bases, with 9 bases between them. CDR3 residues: CASSLVSRLFF. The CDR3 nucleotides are TGTGCCAGCAGCTTGGTGAGCCGGCTGTTTTTT.

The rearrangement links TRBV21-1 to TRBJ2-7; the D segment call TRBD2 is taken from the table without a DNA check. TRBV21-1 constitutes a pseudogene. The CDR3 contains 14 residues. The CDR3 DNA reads TGTGCCAGCAGCGCGGGACTAGCTACCTACGAGCAGTACTTC. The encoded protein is CASSAGLATYEQYF.

The CDR3 region has the DNA TGCGCCAGCAGCTTGTTTGGTGGGGCGAACACCATATATTTT. Translating it yields CASSLFGGANTIYF. The rearrangement uses TRBV5-1 and TRBJ1-3; possible D gene TRBD1, 5 bases. The V gene lost 1 base and the J gene lost 7 bases, with 12 bases spanning the gap. CDR3 length: 14 residues. Germline values: CDR1 SGHRS, CDR2 YFSETQ.

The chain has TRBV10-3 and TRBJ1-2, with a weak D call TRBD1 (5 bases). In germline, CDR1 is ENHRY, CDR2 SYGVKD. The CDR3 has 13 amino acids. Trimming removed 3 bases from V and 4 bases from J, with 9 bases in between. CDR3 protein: CAISEGTAYGYTF. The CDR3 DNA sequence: TGTGCCATCAGTGAAGGGACCGCCTATGGCTACACCTTC.